The 7 T cell receptor beta chains listed next were all sequenced from one sample in a study of T cell responses to AZD1222 COVID-19 vaccine. Assay: immunoSEQ multiplex PCR; the TCRdb copy retains only in-frame clones and omits some. The top ten hold around 1.3% of the sample, which has under 80,000 clones, about 85% seen once. Source: peripheral blood, taken 28 days after the second AZD1222 dose. The receptors shown here come from an adult who received the AZD1222 COVID-19 vaccine.

The CDR3 spells CASSQSVYGVGNTIYF. As DNA, the CDR3 is TGCGCCAGCAGCCAATCCGTTTATGGGGTCGGAAACACCATATATTTT. This chain links TRBV4-1 with TRBJ1-3, with D unresolved. The ends were cut back, 2 bases at V and 4 bases at J, with 15 bases in the middle. This CDR3 is 16 amino acids long. Germline V gene sequence: CDR1 MGHRA, CDR2 YSYEKL.

Concerning this clone itself: The sample has other DNA sequences that encode this CDR3 too. The chain combines TRBV6-1 with TRBJ2-5; tentatively, D is TRBD1 (7 bases). The germline V gene has CDR1 MNHNS and CDR2 SASEGT. The V end lost 1 base, the J end lost 4 bases, and 13 bases lay between the germline ends. The CDR3 consists of 15 residues. The CDR3 protein is CASSEGGQGGETQYF. In DNA, the CDR3 is TGTGCCAGCAGTGAAGGGGGTCAGGGGGGAGAGACCCAGTACTTC.

The chain uses TRBV7-9 and TRBJ2-1, with D unclear. The CDR3 has 12 amino acids. Deletions cut 5 bases from V and 6 bases from J, with 8 bases between. Germline CDR1 and CDR2: SEHNR and FQNEAQ (reference sequence). The CDR3 spells CASSVGTNEQFF. The CDR3 DNA follows: TGTGCCAGCAGCGTGGGCACCAATGAGCAGTTCTTC.

The chain has TRBV3-1 (or the pseudogene TRBV3-2) and TRBJ2-1; perhaps TRBD2 as D (5 bases). The germline V and J ends were trimmed by 2 bases and 9 bases, with 11 bases remaining between them. The CDR3 has 13 amino acids. Germline assignment: CDR1 LGHDT and CDR2 YNNKEL (reference sequence). The CDR3 DNA reads as TGTGCCAGCAGCCAACTCCGCCGGGGTGAGCAGTTCTTC. Its translation: CASSQLRRGEQFF.

A single count supports this clone. The J gene is TRBJ1-2, the V gene TRBV19; 10 nucleotides match TRBD1. There are 13 residues in the CDR3. V trimming: 5 bases; J trimming: 6 bases; junction bases outside the gene matches: 3. Per the germline V gene, CDR1 is LNHDA and CDR2 is SQIVND (reference sequence). CDR3 sequence reads: CASSDRGLDGYTF. CDR3 coding DNA: TGTGCCAGTAGTGACAGGGGGCTAGATGGCTACACCTTC. The full variable domain, in which reference TRBV19 and TRBJ1-2 provide the parts outside the CDR3, is DGGITQSPKYLFRKEGQNVTLSCEQNLNHDAMYWYRQDPGQGLRLIYYSQIVNDFQKGDIAEGYSVSREKKESFPLTVTSAQKNPTAFYLCASSDRGLDGYTFGSGTRLTVV.

This clone showed up just a few times. The chain combines TRBV18 with TRBJ1-4, with 8 bases identical to TRBD1. The V gene's germline CDR1 is KGHSH and CDR2 LQKENI. J was trimmed by 5 bases and V by 4 bases; bases with no gene match: 6. The CDR3 has 15 amino acids. This CDR3 reads CASSRRTGLNEKLFF. In DNA form, the CDR3 reads TGTGCCAGCTCACGACGGACAGGGTTGAATGAAAAACTGTTTTTT. Complete variable domain (other parts from reference TRBV18 and TRBJ1-4): NAGVMQNPRHLVRRRGQEARLRCSPMKGHSHVYWYRQLPEEGLKFMVYLQKENIIDESGMPKERFSAEFPKEGPSILRIQQVVRGDSAAYFCASSRRTGLNEKLFFGSGTQLSVL.

The chain employs TRBV5-1 and TRBJ1-5, with D possibly TRBD1 on 6 matching bases. Trimming shortened V by 0 bases and J by 7 bases, and 14 bases separated the two germline ends. This CDR3 contains 15 residues. From germline, CDR1 is SGHRS and CDR2 YFSETQ. The chain's CDR3 is CASSLAQGPGQPQHF. CDR3 in DNA: TGCGCCAGCAGCTTGGCACAGGGACCGGGGCAGCCCCAGCATTTT. The full variable domain, completed using reference TRBV5-1 and TRBJ1-5, is KAGVTQTPRYLIKTRGQQVTLSCSPISGHRSVSWYQQTPGQGLQFLFEYFSETQRNKGNFPGRFSGRQFSNSRSEMNVSTLELGDSALYLCASSLAQGPGQPQHFGDGTRLSIL.